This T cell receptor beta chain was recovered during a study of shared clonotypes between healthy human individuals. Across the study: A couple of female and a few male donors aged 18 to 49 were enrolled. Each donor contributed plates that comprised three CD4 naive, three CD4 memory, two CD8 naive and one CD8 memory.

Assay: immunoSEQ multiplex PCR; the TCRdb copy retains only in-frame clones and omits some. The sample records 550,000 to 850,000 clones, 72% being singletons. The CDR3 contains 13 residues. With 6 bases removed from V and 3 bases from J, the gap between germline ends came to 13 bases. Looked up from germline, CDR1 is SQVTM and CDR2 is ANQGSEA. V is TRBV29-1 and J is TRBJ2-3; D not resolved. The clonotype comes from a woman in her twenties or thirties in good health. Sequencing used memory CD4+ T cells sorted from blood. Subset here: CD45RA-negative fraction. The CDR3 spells CSVSVGLTDTQYF. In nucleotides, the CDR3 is TGCAGCGTCAGCGTCGGTTTAACAGATACGCAGTATTTT.